The 21 T cell receptor beta chains below all came from one sample that was sequenced in a study of blood T cell repertoires in COVID-19. The method was immunoSEQ multiplex PCR; TCRdb's version includes in-frame clones alone and lacks a portion of them. This table has a few hundred thousand clones, 70% to 90% appearing once. Sequences were obtained from peripheral blood. The receptors derive from a woman aged 60-75 years with COVID-19, enrolled during active disease.

This clone was seen just once. This chain links TRBV2 with TRBJ2-7; 11 bases line up with TRBD2. V shed 6 bases, J shed 5 bases, and the junction held 6 bases outside the gene matches. The CDR3 totals 14 residues. CDR1 and CDR2 (germline): SNHLY, FYNNEI. The CDR3 DNA reads as TGTGCCAGCAGAGATAGCGGGGGGGTCCACGAGCAGTACTTC. Encoded protein: CASRDSGGVHEQYF.

The chain is built from TRBV13 and TRBJ2-3, with D possibly matching TRBD1 (5 bases). The CDR3 covers 16 residues. Germline lookup yields CDR1 PRHDT and CDR2 FYEKMQ (reference sequence). The V end lost 9 bases, the J end lost 0 bases, and 19 bases lay between the germline ends. The CDR3 bases are TGTGCCAGTTCCCCTCTAGGGGCTAATAGCACAGATACGCAGTATTTT. It yields the protein CASSPLGANSTDTQYF.

V is TRBV20-1 and J is TRBJ2-3; no clear D. This CDR3 contains 14 residues. Trimming shortened V by 3 bases and J by 2 bases, and 12 bases separated the two germline ends. Germline V gene lookup returns CDR1 DFQATT and CDR2 SNEGSKA (reference sequence). This CDR3 is CSASSLDVTDTQYF. The DNA for the CDR3 is TGCAGTGCTAGTTCGCTAGACGTCACAGATACGCAGTATTTT.

Worth noting for this clone: The sample contains more than one DNA sequence encoding this CDR3. This chain joins TRBV5-1 and TRBJ2-3, with a weak D call TRBD2 (6 bases). Trimming stripped 2 bases from V and 0 bases from J, with 7 bases between. Germline V gene lookup returns CDR1 SGHRS and CDR2 YFSETQ. The CDR3 spans 14 residues. DNA of the CDR3: TGCGCCAGCAGCTTACGGGGGAGCACAGATACGCAGTATTTT. Protein: CASSLRGSTDTQYF.

The CDR3 protein is CATSRVRTGVGYTF. The CDR3 DNA is TGTGCCACCAGCAGAGTGCGGACAGGGGTTGGCTACACCTTC. This rearrangement joins TRBV15 to TRBJ1-2, with 9 bases aligning to TRBD1. Germline CDR1 is LNHNV and CDR2 is YYDKDF (reference sequence). CDR3 length: 14 amino acids. With V trimmed by 1 base and J by 7 bases, 4 bases remained unmatched.

In this sample, this clone turned up once. The CDR3 region is CASSPGVGTEAFF. In nucleotides, the CDR3 is TGTGCCAGCAGCCCAGGGGTTGGTACTGAAGCTTTCTTT. The V call is TRBV5-6, the J call TRBJ1-1; weak D call: TRBD1 (6 bases). Germline-derived CDR1 and CDR2 are SGHDT and YYEEEE. CDR3 length: 13 residues. With 4 bases removed from V and 5 bases from J, the gap between germline ends came to 12 bases.

In nucleotides, the CDR3 is TGTGCCAGCAGCGGACGACAGGAAACCTATGGCTACACCTTC. Amino acid sequence: CASSGRQETYGYTF. The gene calls are TRBV9 and TRBJ1-2, with D possibly TRBD1 on 6 matching bases. V lost 3 bases and J 4 bases, leaving 13 bases between the germline ends. The CDR3 contains 14 residues. Looked up from germline, CDR1 is SGDLS and CDR2 is YYNGEE. The entire variable domain, with the rest obtained from reference TRBV9 and TRBJ1-2, is as follows: DSGVTQTPKHLITATGQRVTLRCSPRSGDLSVYWYQQSLDQGLQFLIQYYNGEERAKGNILERFSAQQFPDLHSELNLSSLELGDSALYFCASSGRQETYGYTFGSGTRLTVV.

The gene calls are TRBV29-1 and TRBJ1-1, with TRBD1 as a possible D gene (6 bases). The CDR3 has 12 residues. Germline V lookup: CDR1 SQVTM, CDR2 ANQGSEA. With 5 bases removed from V and 4 bases from J, the gap between germline ends came to 11 bases. CDR3 DNA sequence: TGCAGCGTTACAGGGTACGGCACTGAAGCTTTCTTT. Amino acid sequence: CSVTGYGTEAFF. The entire variable domain, with the rest obtained from reference TRBV29-1 and TRBJ1-1, is as follows: SAVISQKPSRDICQRGTSLTIQCQVDSQVTMMFWYRQQPGQSLTLIATANQGSEATYESGFVIDKFPISRPNLTFSTLTVSNMSPEDSSIYLCSVTGYGTEAFFGQGTRLTVV.

The chain links TRBV28 to TRBJ2-2; tentative D call: TRBD1 (5 bases). With 4 bases removed from V and 6 bases from J, the gap between germline ends came to 12 bases. Germline CDR1 MDHEN, CDR2 SYDVKM. CDR3 length: 14 residues. For the CDR3, the DNA is TGTGCCAGCAGTTCTGGGTTAGGGGCCGGGGAGCTGTTTTTT. Protein sequence: CASSSGLGAGELFF.

The chain couples TRBV7-2 to TRBJ1-3; D might be TRBD1 (6 bases). Germline V lookup: CDR1 SGHTA, CDR2 FQGNSA. Trimming took off 6 bases at V and 0 bases at J, with 15 bases between the two ends. The CDR3 is 16 residues long. CDR3 coding DNA: TGTGCCAGCAGTACGGGACATGATTTCTCTGGAAACACCATATATTTT. Amino acid sequence: CASSTGHDFSGNTIYF. Using reference TRBV7-2 and TRBJ1-3 for the parts outside the CDR3, the full variable domain is GAGVSQSPSNKVTEKGKDVELRCDPISGHTALYWYRQSLGQGLEFLIYFQGNSAPDKSGLPSDRFSAERTGGSVSTLTIQRTQQEDSAVYLCASSTGHDFSGNTIYFGEGSWLTVV.

This clone came up a few times. The chain links TRBV2 to TRBJ2-2, with D tentatively TRBD2 (7 bases). The CDR3 covers 16 residues. The V end was cut by 4 bases, the J end by 7 bases, with 19 bases between. The germline gives CDR1 SNHLY, CDR2 FYNNEI. The CDR3 DNA follows: TGTGCCAGCAGTGGGTCCGGGGGGCGCACGGGCGGGGAGCTGTTTTTT. The encoded protein is CASSGSGGRTGGELFF. The full variable domain, its missing parts supplied by reference TRBV2 and TRBJ2-2, is EPEVTQTPSHQVTQMGQEVILRCVPISNHLYFYWYRQILGQKVEFLVSFYNNEISEKSEIFDDQFSVERPDGSNFTLKIRSTKLEDSAMYFCASSGSGGRTGGELFFGEGSRLTVL.

This clone was seen just once. The gene calls are TRBV11-2 and TRBJ2-2; the match to TRBD2 covers 14 bases. Trimming took 2 bases from V and 9 from J; bases not matched to a gene: 5. This CDR3 has 16 residues. Germline V gene sequence: CDR1 SGHAT, CDR2 FQNNGV. Here the CDR3 reads CASSLRLAGGARELFF. DNA for the CDR3: TGTGCCAGCAGCTTAAGACTAGCGGGGGGGGCGAGGGAGCTGTTTTTT.

The chain links TRBV3-1 (or the pseudogene TRBV3-2) to TRBJ2-7; D is perhaps TRBD2 (6 bases). CDR1 and CDR2 from the germline V gene are LGHDT and YNNKEL (reference sequence). Trimming left V 1 base short and J 4 bases short, with 17 bases between. This CDR3 spans 16 amino acids. CDR3 nucleotides: TGTGCCAGCAGCCAAGCGCCGAGTAGCGGAGGTTACGAGCAGTACTTC. Its protein is CASSQAPSSGGYEQYF.

This chain uses TRBV7-2 with TRBJ2-2; D remains ambiguous. The CDR3 runs 12 residues. The V gene's germline CDR1 is SGHTA and CDR2 FQGNSA. V lost 3 bases and J 8 bases, leaving 7 bases between the germline ends. CDR3 sequence (DNA): TGTGCCAGCAGCTTTTATACTGGGGAGCTGTTTTTT. Protein: CASSFYTGELFF. The whole variable domain, filled in from reference TRBV7-2 and TRBJ2-2, reads GAGVSQSPSNKVTEKGKDVELRCDPISGHTALYWYRQSLGQGLEFLIYFQGNSAPDKSGLPSDRFSAERTGGSVSTLTIQRTQQEDSAVYLCASSFYTGELFFGEGSRLTVL.

This clone was seen only once. The chain carries TRBV14 and TRBJ1-1; D is perhaps TRBD1 (5 bases). Germline CDR1 reads SGHDN; CDR2 reads FVKESK. This CDR3 spans 14 amino acids. V shed 2 bases and J shed 8 bases, with 15 bases lying between them. The CDR3 region is CASSQTGGLSEAFF. The DNA for the CDR3 is TGTGCCAGCAGCCAAACGGGGGGTCTTTCCGAAGCTTTCTTT.

The chain joins TRBV27 to TRBJ1-2; TRBD1 might be the D (6 bases). V lost 6 bases, J lost 4 bases, and 12 bases lay in between. CDR3 length: 13 amino acids. Germline V lookup: CDR1 MNHEY, CDR2 SMNVEV (reference sequence). CDR3 in amino acids: CASSLQGSYGYTF. CDR3 nucleotide sequence: TGTGCCAGCAGCCTACAGGGCAGCTATGGCTACACCTTC.

This clone was seen only once. The rearrangement uses TRBV7-8 and TRBJ2-3, with 9 bases identical to TRBD2. V was pared by 1 base and J by 4 bases, with 6 bases of the junction left unmatched. The CDR3 extends over 16 amino acids. In germline, CDR1 is SGHVS, CDR2 FQNEAQ. CDR3: CASSLDPSGKSDTQYF. CDR3 sequence (DNA): TGTGCCAGCAGCTTAGATCCTAGCGGGAAATCAGATACGCAGTATTTT.

This clone was detected ten times or more. The chain combines TRBV10-1 with TRBJ1-1; tentatively, D is TRBD1 (6 bases). In germline, CDR1 is WNHNN, CDR2 SYGVQD (reference sequence). The CDR3 has 13 residues. Trimming removed 5 bases at V and 4 bases at J, with 11 bases between. CDR3 loop: CASSTGTGTEAFF. The CDR3 nucleotides are TGCGCCAGCAGTACAGGGACGGGCACTGAAGCTTTCTTT.

The V call is TRBV9, the J call TRBJ2-4, with 7 bases matching TRBD1. The CDR3 runs 15 residues. V lost 0 bases and J lost 9; bases outside the gene matches: 9. CDR1 and CDR2 (germline): SGDLS, YYNGEE. The CDR3 region has the DNA TGTGCCAGCAGCGTAGTTGACGGGGCAGGGGGCATTCAGTACTTC. Its translation: CASSVVDGAGGIQYF.

This chain uses TRBV5-6 with TRBJ1-5, with D possibly TRBD1 on 6 matching bases. Trimming left V 3 bases short and J 4 bases short, with 8 bases between. Germline V gene data show CDR1 as SGHDT and CDR2 as YYEEEE. The CDR3 consists of 13 residues. This chain's CDR3 is CASSYGQNQPQHF. For the CDR3, the DNA is TGTGCCAGCAGCTACGGACAGAATCAGCCCCAGCATTTT.

Remarks on this clone: The identical CDR3 is also encoded by other nucleotide sequences in the sample. This chain connects TRBV7-9 to TRBJ2-5; D remains ambiguous. CDR3 length: 13 residues. Trimming left V 1 base short and J 1 base short, with 4 bases between. Germline values: CDR1 SEHNR, CDR2 FQNEAQ (reference sequence). The CDR3: CASSLGLQETQYF. CDR3 DNA sequence: TGTGCCAGCAGCTTAGGACTCCAAGAGACCCAGTACTTC. The whole variable domain, remainder taken from reference TRBV7-9 and TRBJ2-5, is DTGVSQNPRHKITKRGQNVTFRCDPISEHNRLYWYRQTLGQGPEFLTYFQNEAQLEKSRLLSDRFSAERPKGSFSTLEIQRTEQGDSAMYLCASSLGLQETQYFGPGTRLLVL.